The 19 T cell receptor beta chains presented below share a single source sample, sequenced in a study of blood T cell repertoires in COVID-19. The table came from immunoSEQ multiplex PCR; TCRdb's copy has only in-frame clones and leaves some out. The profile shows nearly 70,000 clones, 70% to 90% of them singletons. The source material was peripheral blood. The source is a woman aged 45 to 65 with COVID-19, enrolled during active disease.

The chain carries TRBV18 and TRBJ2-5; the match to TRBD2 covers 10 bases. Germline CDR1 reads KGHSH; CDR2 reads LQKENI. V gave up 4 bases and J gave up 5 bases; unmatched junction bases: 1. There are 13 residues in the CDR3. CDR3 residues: CASSRAGGETQYF. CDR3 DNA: TGTGCCAGCTCACGAGCGGGAGGGGAGACCCAGTACTTC. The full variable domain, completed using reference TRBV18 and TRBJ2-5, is NAGVMQNPRHLVRRRGQEARLRCSPMKGHSHVYWYRQLPEEGLKFMVYLQKENIIDESGMPKERFSAEFPKEGPSILRIQQVVRGDSAAYFCASSRAGGETQYFGPGTRLLVL.

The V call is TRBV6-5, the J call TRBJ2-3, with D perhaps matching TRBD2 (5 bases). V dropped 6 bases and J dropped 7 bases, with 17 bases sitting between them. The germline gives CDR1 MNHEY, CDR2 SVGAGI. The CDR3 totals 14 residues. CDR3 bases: TGTGCCAGCAGAGCGGCAGCGACCCCCTATACGCAGTATTTT. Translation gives CASRAAATPYTQYF.

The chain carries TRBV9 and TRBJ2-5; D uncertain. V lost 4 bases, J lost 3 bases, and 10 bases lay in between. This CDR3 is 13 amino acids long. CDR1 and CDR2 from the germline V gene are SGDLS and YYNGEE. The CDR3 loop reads CASSSPYEETQYF. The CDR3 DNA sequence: TGTGCCAGCAGCTCCCCCTATGAAGAGACCCAGTACTTC.

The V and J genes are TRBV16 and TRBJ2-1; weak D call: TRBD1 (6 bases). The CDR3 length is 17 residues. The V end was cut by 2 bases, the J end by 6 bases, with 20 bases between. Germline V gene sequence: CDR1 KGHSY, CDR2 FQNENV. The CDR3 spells CASSQGVDPKGGNEQFF. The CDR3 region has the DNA TGTGCCAGCAGCCAAGGTGTTGACCCTAAAGGGGGCAATGAGCAGTTCTTC.

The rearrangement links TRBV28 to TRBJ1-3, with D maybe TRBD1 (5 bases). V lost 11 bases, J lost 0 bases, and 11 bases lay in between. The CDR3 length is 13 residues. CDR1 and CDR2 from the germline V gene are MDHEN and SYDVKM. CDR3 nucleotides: TGTGCCGCGGCGACAGCCTCTGGAAACACCATATATTTT. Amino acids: CAAATASGNTIYF.

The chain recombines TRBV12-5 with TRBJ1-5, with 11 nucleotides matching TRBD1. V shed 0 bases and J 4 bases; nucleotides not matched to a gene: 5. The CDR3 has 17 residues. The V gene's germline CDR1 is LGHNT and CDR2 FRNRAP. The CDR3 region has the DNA TGTGCTAGTGGTTTGGTACGAGGGACAGGGGGGAATCAGCCCCAGCATTTT. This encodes CASGLVRGTGGNQPQHF.

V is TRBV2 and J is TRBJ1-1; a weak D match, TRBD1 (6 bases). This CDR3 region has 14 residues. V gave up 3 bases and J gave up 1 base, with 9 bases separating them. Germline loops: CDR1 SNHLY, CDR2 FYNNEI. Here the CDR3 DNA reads TGTGCCAGCAGTGAGGGGGGGCGGAACACTGAAGCTTTCTTT. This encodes CASSEGGRNTEAFF.

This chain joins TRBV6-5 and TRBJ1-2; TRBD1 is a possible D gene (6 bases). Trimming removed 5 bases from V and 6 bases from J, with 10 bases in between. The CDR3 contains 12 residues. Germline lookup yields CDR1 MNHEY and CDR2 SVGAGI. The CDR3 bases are TGTGCCAGCAGTCCACAGGGAAATGGCTACACCTTC. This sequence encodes CASSPQGNGYTF.

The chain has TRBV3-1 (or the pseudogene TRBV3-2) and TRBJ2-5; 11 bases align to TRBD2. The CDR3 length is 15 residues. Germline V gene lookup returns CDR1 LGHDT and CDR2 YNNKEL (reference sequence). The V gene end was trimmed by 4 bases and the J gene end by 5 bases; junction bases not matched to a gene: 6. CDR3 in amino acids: CASSPLAGGWETQYF. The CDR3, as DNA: TGTGCCAGCAGCCCCCTAGCGGGGGGTTGGGAGACCCAGTACTTC.

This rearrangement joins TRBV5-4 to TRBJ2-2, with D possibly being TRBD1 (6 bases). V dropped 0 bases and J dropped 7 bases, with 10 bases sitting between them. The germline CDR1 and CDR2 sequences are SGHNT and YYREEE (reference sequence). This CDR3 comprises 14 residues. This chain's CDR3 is CASSLDREGGELFF. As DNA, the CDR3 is TGTGCCAGCAGCTTGGACAGGGAAGGCGGGGAGCTGTTTTTT.

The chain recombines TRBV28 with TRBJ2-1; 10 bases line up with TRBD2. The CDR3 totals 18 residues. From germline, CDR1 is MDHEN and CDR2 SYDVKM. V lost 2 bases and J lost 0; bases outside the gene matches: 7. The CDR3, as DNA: TGTGCCAGCAGTTTAGGGGGGACTAGCGTAAGCTCCTACAATGAGCAGTTCTTC. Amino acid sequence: CASSLGGTSVSSYNEQFF.

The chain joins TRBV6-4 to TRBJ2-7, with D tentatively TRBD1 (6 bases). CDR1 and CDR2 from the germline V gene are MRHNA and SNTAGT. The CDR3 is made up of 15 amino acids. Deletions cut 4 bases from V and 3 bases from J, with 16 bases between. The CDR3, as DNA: TGTGCCAGCAGTGCCGTCCAGGGGATCCTCTACGAGCAGTACTTC. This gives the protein CASSAVQGILYEQYF.

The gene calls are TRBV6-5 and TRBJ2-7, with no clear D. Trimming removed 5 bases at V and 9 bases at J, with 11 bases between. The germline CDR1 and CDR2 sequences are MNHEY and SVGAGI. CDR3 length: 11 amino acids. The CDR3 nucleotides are TGTGCCAGCAGTCTAGAAAAGACGCAGTACTTC. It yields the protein CASSLEKTQYF.

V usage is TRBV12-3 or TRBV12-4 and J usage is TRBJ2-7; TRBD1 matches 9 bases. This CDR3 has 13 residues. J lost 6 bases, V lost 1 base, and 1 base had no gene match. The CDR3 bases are TGTGCCAGCAGTTTAGGGGACAGGGCCGAGCAGTACTTC. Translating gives CASSLGDRAEQYF.

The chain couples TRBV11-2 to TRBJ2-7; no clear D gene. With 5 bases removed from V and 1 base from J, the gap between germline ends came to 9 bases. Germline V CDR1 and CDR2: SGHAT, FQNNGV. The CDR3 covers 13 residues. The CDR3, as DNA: TGTGCCAGCAGCCAAGAGGTTTCCTACGAGCAGTACTTC. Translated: CASSQEVSYEQYF.

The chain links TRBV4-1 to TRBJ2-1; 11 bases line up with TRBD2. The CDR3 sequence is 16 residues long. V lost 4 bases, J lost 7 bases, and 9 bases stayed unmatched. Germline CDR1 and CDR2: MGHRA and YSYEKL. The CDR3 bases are TGCGCCAGCAGCCTCGATACTAGCGGGAGTCCAAATGAGCAGTTCTTC. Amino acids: CASSLDTSGSPNEQFF.

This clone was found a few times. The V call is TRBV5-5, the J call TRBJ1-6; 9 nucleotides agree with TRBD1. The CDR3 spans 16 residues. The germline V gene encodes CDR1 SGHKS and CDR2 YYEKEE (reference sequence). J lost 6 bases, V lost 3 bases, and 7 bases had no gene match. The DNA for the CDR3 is TGTGCCAGCAGCTCAGAGGGGACAGGGAGTAATTCACCCCTCCACTTT. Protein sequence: CASSSEGTGSNSPLHF. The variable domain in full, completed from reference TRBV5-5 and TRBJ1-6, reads DAGVTQSPTHLIKTRGQQVTLRCSPISGHKSVSWYQQVLGQGPQFIFQYYEKEERGRGNFPDRFSARQFPNYSSELNVNALLLGDSALYLCASSSEGTGSNSPLHFGNGTRLTVT.

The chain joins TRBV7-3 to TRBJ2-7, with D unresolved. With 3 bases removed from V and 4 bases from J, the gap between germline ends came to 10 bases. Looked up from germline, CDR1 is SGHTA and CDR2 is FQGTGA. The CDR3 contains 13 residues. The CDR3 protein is CASSFVGGYEQYF. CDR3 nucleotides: TGTGCCAGCAGCTTCGTCGGCGGATACGAGCAGTACTTC.

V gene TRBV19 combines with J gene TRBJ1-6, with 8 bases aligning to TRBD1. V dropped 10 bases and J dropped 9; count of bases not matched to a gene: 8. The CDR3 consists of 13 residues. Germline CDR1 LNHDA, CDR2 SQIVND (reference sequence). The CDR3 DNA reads TGTGCCACCGCCGACAGGGGAGGTTCACCCCTCCACTTT. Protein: CATADRGGSPLHF.